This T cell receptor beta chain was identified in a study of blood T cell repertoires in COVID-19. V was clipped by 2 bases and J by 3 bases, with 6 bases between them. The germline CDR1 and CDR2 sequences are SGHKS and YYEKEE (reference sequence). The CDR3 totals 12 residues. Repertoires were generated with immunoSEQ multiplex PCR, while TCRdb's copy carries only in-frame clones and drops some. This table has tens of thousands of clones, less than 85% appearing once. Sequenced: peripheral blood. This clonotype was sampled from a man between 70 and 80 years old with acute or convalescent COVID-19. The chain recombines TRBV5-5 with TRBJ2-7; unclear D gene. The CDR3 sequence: CASSFQDYEQYF. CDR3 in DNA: TGTGCCAGCAGCTTTCAGGACTACGAGCAGTACTTC.